This T cell receptor (beta chain) stems from a study of T-cell reconstitution after alpha-beta-depleted transplantation in children. General study points: One year after transplant, T-cell counts and diversity came mostly from newly produced T cells.

Ten or more counts support this clonotype. Its antigen is unknown. TCRbeta library construction was performed incorporating unique molecular identifiers. TCRdb used MiXCR to reprocess the PCR reads, holding one entry per CDR3 protein. The table lists 330,000 or so distinct CDR3 sequences, 10% of them singletons. V was shortened by 6 bases and J by 5 bases, with 18 bases between the two germline ends. CDR3 size: 14 residues. CDR1 and CDR2 (germline): DFQATT, SNEGSKA (reference sequence). This chain connects TRBV20-1 to TRBJ2-3; D is uncertain. This sequence was found in a boy under three years old with acute myeloid leukemia, due to receive a stem cell transplant. The sequences come from PBMCs, collected before TCRalphabeta/CD19-depleted stem cell transplant. The DNA for the CDR3 is TGCAGTGCCCCCGGCTACCGCGGTGGAGATACGCAGTATTTT. Encoded protein: CSAPGYRGGDTQYF.